Each of the 17 T cell receptor beta chains below was sequenced from the same sample in a study of T-cell reconstitution after alpha-beta-depleted transplantation in children. Using unique molecular identifiers, the investigators prepared the TCRbeta library. MiXCR was run by TCRdb on the PCR reads, yielding one entry per CDR3 protein. The sample has approximately 110,000 distinct CDR3 sequences; roughly 23% are singletons. Material: PBMCs, mostly from graft donor cells, obtained 180 days after TCRalphabeta/CD19-depleted stem cell transplant. The receptor set was obtained from a male patient aged 2 to 10 who had a stem cell transplant for chronic granulomatous disease, so the T cells may come from the graft donor.

This clonotype was counted many times. V and J are TRBV25-1 and TRBJ2-5; 7 bases line up with TRBD2. Per the germline V gene, CDR1 is MGHDK and CDR2 is SYGVNS. CDR3 length: 15 amino acids. The J segment lost 6 bases and the V segment lost 0 bases, leaving 7 bases of the junction unmatched. The CDR3, as DNA: TGTGCCAGCAGTGAATATAGGATGACTAGCAAGACCCAGTACTTC. This encodes CASSEYRMTSKTQYF.

The CDR3 protein is CASSSQGAGTDTQYF. The CDR3, as DNA: TGTGCCAGCAGTTCTCAAGGGGCAGGCACAGATACGCAGTATTTT. The rearrangement links TRBV6-5 to TRBJ2-3; maybe TRBD1 (5 bases). This CDR3 region has 15 residues. With 4 bases removed from V and 1 base from J, the gap between germline ends came to 12 bases. Germline CDR1 and CDR2: MNHEY and SVGAGI.

The CDR3 sequence is CASSQGWRLATYNEQFF. CDR3 nucleotides: TGTGCCAGCAGCCAAGGGTGGCGGCTAGCCACTTACAATGAGCAGTTCTTC. The rearrangement uses TRBV3-1 and TRBJ2-1; possibly TRBD2 for D (5 bases). There are 17 residues in the CDR3. The V gene lost 1 base and the J gene lost 4 bases, with 17 bases spanning the gap. Germline CDR1 LGHDT, CDR2 YNNKEL (reference sequence).

This clonotype was counted a single time. A much larger clone lies one base from this, so it may be a read error. This rearrangement joins TRBV29-1 to TRBJ2-1, with 10 bases identical to TRBD2. Germline CDR1 and CDR2: SQVTM and ANQGSEA. Trimming cost V 5 bases and J 6 bases; bases outside gene matches: 7. The CDR3 covers 14 residues. The CDR3 protein is CSVKGLADCNEQFF. The CDR3 DNA sequence: TGCAGCGTTAAAGGACTAGCGGACTGCAATGAGCAGTTCTTC.

The V call is TRBV7-8, the J call TRBJ2-1, with a possible D match to TRBD2 (5 bases). This CDR3 region has 16 residues. Germline V lookup: CDR1 SGHVS, CDR2 FQNEAQ. The V end was cut by 5 bases, the J end by 2 bases, with 16 bases between. Written as DNA, the CDR3 is TGTGCCAGCAGCCGAGGCGGACTCCTACCCTACAATGAGCAGTTCTTC. Encoded protein: CASSRGGLLPYNEQFF.

This clonotype was detected a few times. The J gene is TRBJ2-3, the V gene TRBV5-1; D remains ambiguous. V lost 1 base, J lost 4 bases, and 4 bases lay in between. The germline V gene has CDR1 SGHRS and CDR2 YFSETQ. CDR3 length equals 12 residues. The CDR3: CASSLSSDTQYF. In DNA, the CDR3 is TGCGCCAGCAGCTTGTCCTCAGATACGCAGTATTTT.

This clonotype was observed many times. The chain uses TRBV20-1 and TRBJ2-1, with D uncertain. The CDR3 has 13 amino acids. Trimming removed 7 bases at V and 5 bases at J, with 15 bases between. Looked up from germline, CDR1 is DFQATT and CDR2 is SNEGSKA (reference sequence). CDR3 nucleotide sequence: TGCAGTGGCCCTCGGCCAGGCCACAATGAGCAGTTCTTC. It is translated as CSGPRPGHNEQFF.

The chain couples TRBV7-2 to TRBJ2-1; D remains unclear. The germline V and J ends were trimmed by 6 bases and 4 bases, with 16 bases remaining between them. The CDR3 sequence is 15 residues long. The V gene's germline CDR1 is SGHTA and CDR2 FQGNSA. The CDR3 loop reads CASRTNLRTYNEQFF. In DNA form, the CDR3 reads TGTGCCAGCAGAACCAATTTGAGAACATACAATGAGCAGTTCTTC.

The chain has TRBV10-3 and TRBJ1-6; D remains ambiguous. The V gene's germline CDR1 is ENHRY and CDR2 SYGVKD. Trimming shortened V by 0 bases and J by 4 bases, and 13 bases separated the two germline ends. This CDR3 is built from 17 residues. The CDR3 here is CAISESKSTYYNSPLHF. CDR3 bases: TGTGCCATCAGTGAGTCGAAATCTACTTATTATAATTCACCCCTCCACTTT.

The rearrangement uses TRBV4-2 and TRBJ2-2; perhaps TRBD1 as D (5 bases). With 5 bases removed from V and 6 bases from J, the gap between germline ends came to 10 bases. Germline V gives CDR1 LGHNA, CDR2 YNFKEQ. There are 13 residues in the CDR3. CDR3 in DNA: TGTGCCAGCAGCGTCCAGGGATCCGGGGAGCTGTTTTTT. This sequence encodes CASSVQGSGELFF.

This clonotype appeared a few times. This may be a read error: a much more frequent sequence differs by one nucleotide. As DNA, the CDR3 is TGCAGTGCTAGAGTGCCGCGACAGGGGGTGGGCTACACCTTC. Amino acid sequence: CSARVPRQGVGYTF. The genes are TRBV20-1 and TRBJ1-2, with 9 bases matching TRBD1. J gave up 8 bases and V 1 base, and 8 bases lay outside the gene matches. This CDR3 contains 14 residues. Germline lookup yields CDR1 DFQATT and CDR2 SNEGSKA (reference sequence).

This clonotype has more than one count but fewer than ten. This chain links TRBV15 with TRBJ1-1; D not resolved. This CDR3 is 16 amino acids long. From germline, CDR1 is LNHNV and CDR2 YYDKDF (reference sequence). The V end was cut by 1 base, the J end by 3 bases, with 15 bases between. DNA for the CDR3: TGTGCCACCAGCAGAGGAAAGAGGGCTAAGGACACTGAAGCTTTCTTT. Its protein is CATSRGKRAKDTEAFF.

This clonotype has ten or more counts. The chain combines TRBV12-3 or TRBV12-4 with TRBJ2-3; the D is unclear. The CDR3 consists of 13 residues. The ends were cut back, 5 bases at V and 6 bases at J, with 12 bases in the middle. The CDR3 DNA reads as TGTGCCAGCAGTACGGACCGGCAGGATACGCAGTATTTT. Amino acids: CASSTDRQDTQYF.

V is TRBV11-3 and J is TRBJ2-7; 7 nucleotides agree with TRBD1. CDR1 SGHNT and CDR2 YENEEA come from the germline V gene. The CDR3 totals 13 residues. After removal of 5 bases from V and 5 bases from J, the junction contained 6 bases not matched to a gene. For the CDR3, the DNA is TGTGCCAGCAGCCTGGGACAGACTAACGAGCAGTACTTC. Translated: CASSLGQTNEQYF.

Many counts were recorded for this clonotype. The chain is built from TRBV5-1 and TRBJ2-3, with D perhaps matching TRBD2 (6 bases). The V gene lost 8 bases and the J gene lost 4 bases, with 17 bases spanning the gap. CDR1 is SGHRS and CDR2 is YFSETQ in the germline V gene. This CDR3 is 14 amino acids long. This CDR3 reads CASHLRAGSDTQYF. The CDR3 coding sequence is TGCGCCAGTCACCTGCGCGCGGGATCAGATACGCAGTATTTT.

This clonotype was observed a few times. The CDR3 here is CSVGGGRADTQYF. CDR3 nucleotide sequence: TGCAGCGTTGGTGGGGGCCGGGCAGATACGCAGTATTTT. The chain carries TRBV29-1 and TRBJ2-3; TRBD1 might be the D (6 bases). The CDR3 is 13 amino acids. CDR1 is SQVTM and CDR2 is ANQGSEA in the germline V gene. Trimming pared 4 bases from V and 4 bases from J, leaving 12 bases between.

In this sample, this clonotype turned up many times. The CDR3 region has the DNA TGTGCCAGCAGCGAGGGGGGAGGGGCAGGACTAAACTATGGCTACACCTTC. Protein product: CASSEGGGAGLNYGYTF. This chain joins TRBV28 and TRBJ1-2; a possible D gene is TRBD1 (6 bases). The ends were cut back, 6 bases at V and 2 bases at J, with 22 bases in the middle. Germline CDR1 reads MDHEN; CDR2 reads SYDVKM. The CDR3 is 17 amino acids.